The clone carrying this T cell receptor beta chain was seen a handful of times. This CDR3 spans 16 amino acids. V lost 2 bases, J lost 0 bases, and 10 bases lay in between. Germline lookup yields CDR1 SEHNR and CDR2 FQNEAQ (reference sequence). This sample is part of a study of identical twins. TCRdb used MiXCR to reprocess the 5' RACE reads, holding one entry per CDR3 protein. Among fewer than 900,000 distinct CDR3 sequences listed, 18% were seen once. This sample was also put to use in a study of T cells expressing NK-cell markers.

This clonotype was sampled from a woman under 30 in good health. The specimen was PBMCs. This sequence joins TRBV7-9 and TRBJ1-4, with D unresolved. CDR3 loop: CASSLRQYATNEKLFF. The CDR3 nucleotides read TGTGCCAGCAGCTTACGCCAATACGCAACTAATGAAAAACTGTTTTTT. The full variable domain, its missing parts supplied by reference TRBV7-9 and TRBJ1-4, is DTGVSQNPRHKITKRGQNVTFRCDPISEHNRLYWYRQTLGQGPEFLTYFQNEAQLEKSRLLSDRFSAERPKGSFSTLEIQRTEQGDSAMYLCASSLRQYATNEKLFFGSGTQLSVL.